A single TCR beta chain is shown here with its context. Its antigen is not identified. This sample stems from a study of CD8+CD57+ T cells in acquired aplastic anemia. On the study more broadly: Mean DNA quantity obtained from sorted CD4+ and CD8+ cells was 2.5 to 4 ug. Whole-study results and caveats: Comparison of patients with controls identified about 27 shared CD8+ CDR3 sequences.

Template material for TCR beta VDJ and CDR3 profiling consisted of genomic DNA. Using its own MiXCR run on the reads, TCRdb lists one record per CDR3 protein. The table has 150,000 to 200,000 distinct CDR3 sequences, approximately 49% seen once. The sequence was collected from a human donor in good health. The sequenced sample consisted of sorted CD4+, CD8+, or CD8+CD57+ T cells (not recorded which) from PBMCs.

CDR3 residues: CSVDIEGGTGELFF. The CDR3 DNA is TGCAGCGTTGATATAGAGGGAGGCACCGGGGAGCTGTTTTTT. The chain recombines TRBV29-1 with TRBJ2-2, with TRBD2 as a possible D gene (6 bases). Germline loops: CDR1 SQVTM, CDR2 ANQGSEA. V was trimmed by 3 bases and J by 4 bases, leaving 12 bases between them. The CDR3 is 14 amino acids.